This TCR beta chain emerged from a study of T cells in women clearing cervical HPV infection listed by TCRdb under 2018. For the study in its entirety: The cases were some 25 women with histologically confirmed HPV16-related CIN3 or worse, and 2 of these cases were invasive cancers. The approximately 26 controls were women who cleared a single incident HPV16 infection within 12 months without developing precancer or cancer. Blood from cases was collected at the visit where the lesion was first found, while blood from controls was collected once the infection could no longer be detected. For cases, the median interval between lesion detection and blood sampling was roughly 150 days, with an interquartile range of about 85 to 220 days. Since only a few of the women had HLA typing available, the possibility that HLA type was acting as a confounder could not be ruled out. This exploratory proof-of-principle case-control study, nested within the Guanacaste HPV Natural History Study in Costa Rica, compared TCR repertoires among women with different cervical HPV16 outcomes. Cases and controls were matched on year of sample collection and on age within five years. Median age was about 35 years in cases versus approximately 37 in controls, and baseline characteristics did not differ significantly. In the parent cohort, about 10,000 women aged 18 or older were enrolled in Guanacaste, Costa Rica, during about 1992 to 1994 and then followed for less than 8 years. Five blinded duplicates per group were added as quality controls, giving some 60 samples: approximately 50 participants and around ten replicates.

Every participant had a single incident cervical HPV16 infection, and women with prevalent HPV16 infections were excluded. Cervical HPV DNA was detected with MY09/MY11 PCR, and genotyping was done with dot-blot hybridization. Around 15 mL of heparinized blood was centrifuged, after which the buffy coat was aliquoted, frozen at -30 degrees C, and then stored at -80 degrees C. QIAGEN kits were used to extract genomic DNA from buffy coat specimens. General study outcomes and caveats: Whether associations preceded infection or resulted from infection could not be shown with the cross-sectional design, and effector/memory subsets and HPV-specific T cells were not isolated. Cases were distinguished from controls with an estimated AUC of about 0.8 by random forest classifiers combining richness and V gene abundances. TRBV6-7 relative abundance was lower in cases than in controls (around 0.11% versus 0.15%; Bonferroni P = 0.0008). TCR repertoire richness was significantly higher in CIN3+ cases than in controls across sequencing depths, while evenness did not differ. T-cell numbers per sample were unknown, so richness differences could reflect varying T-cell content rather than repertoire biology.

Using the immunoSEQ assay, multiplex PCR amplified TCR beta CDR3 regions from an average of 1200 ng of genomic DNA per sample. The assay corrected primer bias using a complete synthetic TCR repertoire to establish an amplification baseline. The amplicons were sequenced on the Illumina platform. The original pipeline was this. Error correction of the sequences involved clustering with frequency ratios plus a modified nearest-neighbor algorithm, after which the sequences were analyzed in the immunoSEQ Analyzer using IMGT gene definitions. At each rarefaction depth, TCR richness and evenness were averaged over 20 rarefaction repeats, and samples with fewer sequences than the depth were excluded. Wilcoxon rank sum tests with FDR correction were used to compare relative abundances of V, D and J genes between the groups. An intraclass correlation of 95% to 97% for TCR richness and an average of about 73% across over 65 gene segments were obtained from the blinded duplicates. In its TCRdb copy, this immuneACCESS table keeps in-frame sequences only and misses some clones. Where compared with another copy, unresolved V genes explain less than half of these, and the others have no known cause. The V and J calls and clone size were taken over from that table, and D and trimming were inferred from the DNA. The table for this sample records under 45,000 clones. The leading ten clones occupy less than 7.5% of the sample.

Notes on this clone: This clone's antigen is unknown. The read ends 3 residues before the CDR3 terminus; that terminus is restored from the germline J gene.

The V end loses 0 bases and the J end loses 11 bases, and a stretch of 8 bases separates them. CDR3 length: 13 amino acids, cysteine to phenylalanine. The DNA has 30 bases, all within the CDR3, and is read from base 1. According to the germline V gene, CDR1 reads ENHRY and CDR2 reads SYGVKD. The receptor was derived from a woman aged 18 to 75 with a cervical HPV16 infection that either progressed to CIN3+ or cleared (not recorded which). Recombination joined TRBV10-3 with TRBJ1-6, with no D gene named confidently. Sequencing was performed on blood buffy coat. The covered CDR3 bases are TGTGCCATCAGTGAGTCGCGGTCACCACCC. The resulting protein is CAISESRSPP. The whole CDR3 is CAISESRSPPLHF.